The T cell receptor beta chain described here comes from a study of spatial heterogeneity in lung cancer. Study in general: Detection of beta-chain sequences consistently exceeded that of alpha-chain sequences.

This clonotype has at least ten counts. TCRdb re-called the 5' RACE reads with MiXCR, one entry per CDR3 protein. The sample includes about 52,000 distinct CDR3 sequences, 6.5% to 7.5% seen only once; the top ten take approximately 40%. Germline V gene data show CDR1 as LGHDT and CDR2 as YNNKEL (reference sequence). Unmatched junction bases numbered 6, after V lost 4 bases and J lost 11 bases. The CDR3 is 12 residues long. Sample time point: blood at routine non-recurrence follow-up after resection. Unsorted whole RNA from tumor, nontumor lung or frozen PBMC underwent sequencing. The TCR comes from a female donor with early-stage non-small cell lung cancer. The chain has TRBV3-1 and TRBJ2-3; 7 bases are shared with TRBD2. This specimen was PBMCs, taken at follow-up. CDR3 sequence reads: CASSPGGLKQYF. The CDR3 nucleotides are TGTGCCAGCAGCCCGGGGGGACTCAAGCAGTATTTT.